The next 32 T cell receptor beta chains were all read from a single sample in a study of shared clonotypes between healthy human individuals (dated by TCRdb to about 2020). Library creation used the immunoSEQ multiplex PCR assay. TCRdb re-hosts the immuneACCESS table, in-frame sequences only. Its copies lack some clones; in the studies checked, an unresolved V gene accounts for under half of them, and the cause for the rest is not known. Counted in this sample were 400,000 to 500,000 clones; around 80% of them appeared once. About an eighth of the sample rests with the top ten. Sample: PBMCs. These receptors were obtained from a woman aged 40 to 50 in good health. Some clones in this sample may be carry-over from other donors' samples.

The rearrangement links TRBV29-1 to TRBJ2-7, with TRBD1 identical over 9 bases. Trimming cost V 3 bases and J 1 base; bases outside gene matches: 7. CDR1 is SQVTM and CDR2 is ANQGSEA in the germline V gene. The CDR3 contains 15 residues. DNA of the CDR3: TGCAGCGTTGAGAACCCGACAGGGGGGTCCTACGAGCAGTACTTC. Translating gives CSVENPTGGSYEQYF.

Worth noting for this clone: Distinct nucleotide sequences in the sample also encode this CDR3. The rearrangement joins TRBV19 to TRBJ2-6; D assignment may be TRBD1 or TRBD2 (6 bases each). Trimming pared 3 bases from V and 0 bases from J, leaving 9 bases between. CDR3 length: 16 residues. The V gene's germline CDR1 is LNHDA and CDR2 SQIVND (reference sequence). The CDR3 region has the DNA TGTGCCAGTAGTATTGAGGGGGGCTCTGGGGCCAACGTCCTGACTTTC. Encoded protein: CASSIEGGSGANVLTF. The full variable domain, in which reference TRBV19 and TRBJ2-6 provide the parts outside the CDR3, is DGGITQSPKYLFRKEGQNVTLSCEQNLNHDAMYWYRQDPGQGLRLIYYSQIVNDFQKGDIAEGYSVSREKKESFPLTVTSAQKNPTAFYLCASSIEGGSGANVLTFGAGSRLTVL.

V gene TRBV9 combines with J gene TRBJ2-1; a weak D match, TRBD2 (7 bases). CDR1 SGDLS and CDR2 YYNGEE come from the germline V gene. Trimming took off 4 bases at V and 7 bases at J, with 18 bases between the two ends. The CDR3 is 15 residues long. The chain's CDR3 is CASSQAGAGWNEQFF. The CDR3, as DNA: TGTGCCAGCAGCCAGGCGGGGGCCGGGTGGAATGAGCAGTTCTTC. Complete variable domain (other parts from reference TRBV9 and TRBJ2-1): DSGVTQTPKHLITATGQRVTLRCSPRSGDLSVYWYQQSLDQGLQFLIQYYNGEERAKGNILERFSAQQFPDLHSELNLSSLELGDSALYFCASSQAGAGWNEQFFGPGTRLTVL.

The rearrangement links TRBV19 to TRBJ2-1; 9 nucleotides agree with TRBD2. The CDR3 runs 17 residues. Germline V gives CDR1 LNHDA, CDR2 SQIVND (reference sequence). V dropped 6 bases and J dropped 7; count of bases not matched to a gene: 16. DNA for the CDR3: TGTGCCAGTAGGGGGAACAGGGTATCGAGCGGGAGGAATGAGCAGTTCTTC. This codes for CASRGNRVSSGRNEQFF.

This chain connects TRBV4-1 to TRBJ2-1; 9 nucleotides line up with TRBD2. Germline-derived CDR1 and CDR2 are MGHRA and YSYEKL. The CDR3 consists of 14 residues. V lost 4 bases and J lost 5; bases outside the gene matches: 3. This chain's CDR3 is CASSRRLADNEQFF. The DNA for the CDR3 is TGCGCCAGCAGCCGCCGACTAGCGGACAATGAGCAGTTCTTC.

The CDR3 nucleotides read TGTGCCAGCAGTTACTCCAGCAGGGCGGATCAGCCCCAGCATTTT. This gives the protein CASSYSSRADQPQHF. The chain is built from TRBV6-5 and TRBJ1-5; maybe TRBD1 (5 bases). In germline, CDR1 is MNHEY, CDR2 SVGAGI. The ends were cut back, 0 bases at V and 5 bases at J, with 11 bases in the middle. The CDR3 has 15 residues.

The chain's CDR3 is CASSLAGGIYNEQFF. CDR3 DNA: TGTGCCAGCAGCTTAGCGGGAGGGATCTACAATGAGCAGTTCTTC. The V call is TRBV7-8, the J call TRBJ2-1; 7 bases match TRBD2. The CDR3 has 15 amino acids. Germline V gene lookup returns CDR1 SGHVS and CDR2 FQNEAQ. The V and J ends lost 0 bases and 3 bases, in that order; junction bases with no gene match: 2.

The CDR3 bases are TGTGCCAGCAGTGGGCCCGTCGGGACTGGAGGAGAGACCCAGTACTTC. This gives the protein CASSGPVGTGGETQYF. J is TRBJ2-5 and V is TRBV6-1; D is perhaps TRBD2 (6 bases). The ends were cut back, 4 bases at V and 4 bases at J, with 19 bases in the middle. The CDR3 spans 16 residues. In germline, CDR1 is MNHNS, CDR2 SASEGT.

Worth noting for this clone: Its ends do not fully match the called genes, so a read error is possible. V and J are TRBV28 and TRBJ2-3, with a tentative D call TRBD1 (6 bases). The CDR3 covers 11 residues. Germline values: CDR1 MDHEN, CDR2 SYDVKM. CDR3 nucleotide sequence: TGTGCCAGCAGTTCAAACCTCGGGACACATTTT. Amino acid sequence: CASSSNLGTHF.

The rearrangement uses TRBV4-2 and TRBJ2-1; D unresolved. The CDR3 runs 15 residues. The germline V gene has CDR1 LGHNA and CDR2 YNFKEQ. V shed 4 bases and J shed 9 bases, with 19 bases lying between them. The CDR3 sequence: CASSRPEETAVEQFF. In DNA form, the CDR3 reads TGTGCCAGCAGCCGACCCGAAGAGACGGCGGTTGAGCAGTTCTTC.

The chain has TRBV18 and TRBJ2-5, with 7 nucleotides matching TRBD1. This CDR3 comprises 14 residues. Germline V gene data show CDR1 as KGHSH and CDR2 as LQKENI. V was clipped by 3 bases and J by 5 bases; unmatched bases: 6. The CDR3 region has the DNA TGTGCCAGCTCACCCAGACAGGGCGCGGAGACCCAGTACTTC. Translating it yields CASSPRQGAETQYF.

The CDR3 here is CASSVSGTSGSYEQYF. The CDR3 region has the DNA TGTGCCAGCAGCGTCTCCGGGACTAGCGGGAGCTACGAGCAGTACTTC. This chain joins TRBV9 and TRBJ2-7; 14 bases are shared with TRBD2. The CDR3 loop spans 16 amino acids. Trimming took 2 bases from V and 3 from J; bases not matched to a gene: 4. CDR1 and CDR2 from the germline V gene are SGDLS and YYNGEE.

This chain joins TRBV28 and TRBJ1-1, with D perhaps TRBD1 (6 bases). V lost 6 bases and J lost 6, with 14 bases in between. The length of the CDR3 is 13 residues. Germline V CDR1 and CDR2: MDHEN, SYDVKM. The CDR3 nucleotides read TGTGCCAGCAGCCTATTACAGGGTGCTGAAGCTTTCTTT. Protein sequence: CASSLLQGAEAFF.

The CDR3 here is CASSSPSREAEAFF. Written as DNA, the CDR3 is TGTGCCAGCAGTTCCCCCAGCAGGGAGGCTGAAGCTTTCTTT. V usage is TRBV6-6 and J usage is TRBJ1-1, with D tentatively TRBD1 (5 bases). This CDR3 spans 14 amino acids. The V end lost 4 bases, the J end lost 6 bases, and 15 bases lay between the germline ends. Germline loops: CDR1 MNHNY, CDR2 SVGAGI (reference sequence).

The rearrangement joins TRBV9 to TRBJ2-1; 7 nucleotides agree with TRBD1. V lost 7 bases, J lost 4 bases, and 11 bases stayed unmatched. The germline V gene encodes CDR1 SGDLS and CDR2 YYNGEE. This CDR3 contains 15 residues. The CDR3 spells CASSSEGGEYNEQFF. The CDR3 nucleotides read TGTGCCAGCTCTTCGGAAGGGGGCGAATACAATGAGCAGTTCTTC. The full variable domain, completed using reference TRBV9 and TRBJ2-1, is DSGVTQTPKHLITATGQRVTLRCSPRSGDLSVYWYQQSLDQGLQFLIQYYNGEERAKGNILERFSAQQFPDLHSELNLSSLELGDSALYFCASSSEGGEYNEQFFGPGTRLTVL.

The rearrangement uses TRBV7-3 and TRBJ2-1; D is undetermined. With 3 bases removed from V and 8 bases from J, the gap between germline ends came to 11 bases. Germline lookup yields CDR1 SGHTA and CDR2 FQGTGA. CDR3 length: 13 amino acids. This chain's CDR3 is CASSLSSRDEQFF. The CDR3 DNA reads TGTGCCAGCAGCTTGAGCTCTAGGGATGAGCAGTTCTTC.

The rearrangement joins TRBV2 to TRBJ1-2, with D possibly TRBD1 on 6 matching bases. The V end lost 3 bases, the J end lost 1 base, and 12 bases lay between the germline ends. Germline assignment: CDR1 SNHLY and CDR2 FYNNEI. The CDR3 runs to 15 residues. CDR3 bases: TGTGCCAGCAGTGACGGGACAACAAATAACTATGGCTACACCTTC. Its translation is CASSDGTTNNYGYTF.

This clone has only one observation. The chain is built from TRBV19 and TRBJ2-3; D is uncertain. This CDR3 contains 13 residues. Germline assignment: CDR1 LNHDA and CDR2 SQIVND (reference sequence). Trimming took 5 bases from V and 4 from J, leaving 10 bases between them. This CDR3 is CASSPPGADTQYF. The CDR3 coding sequence is TGTGCCAGTAGTCCCCCTGGAGCAGATACGCAGTATTTT.

Comment on this clone: This may be a read error, as it is one base from a much larger clone. The chain employs TRBV2 and TRBJ1-2; 8 bases map to TRBD1. From germline, CDR1 is SNHLY and CDR2 FYNNEI. This CDR3 is 15 amino acids long. Trimming cost V 6 bases and J 5 bases; bases outside gene matches: 11. The CDR3 DNA reads as TGTGCCAGCAGCACCTGGACAGGGTTTGGGTATGGCTACACCTTC. Its translation: CASSTWTGFGYGYTF.

The genes are TRBV18 and TRBJ2-7; TRBD1 matches at 7 bases. CDR1 is KGHSH, CDR2 LQKENI, per germline. This CDR3 spans 15 amino acids. The junction had 8 bases not matched to a gene; V was cut back by 2 bases and J by 4 bases. The chain's CDR3 is CASSPSGTAVYEQYF. The CDR3 DNA follows: TGTGCCAGCTCACCAAGTGGGACAGCAGTATACGAGCAGTACTTC.

The chain carries TRBV28 and TRBJ1-2, with 8 bases fitting TRBD1. This CDR3 contains 15 residues. CDR1 is MDHEN, CDR2 SYDVKM, per germline. V dropped 2 bases and J dropped 1; count of bases not matched to a gene: 3. CDR3 region: CASSLQGANNYGYTF. The CDR3 DNA sequence: TGTGCCAGCAGTTTACAGGGGGCCAATAACTATGGCTACACCTTC.

The CDR3 region has the DNA TGCGCCAGCAGCTTGGAACCGGGCGGATATGGAAACACCATATATTTT. It yields the protein CASSLEPGGYGNTIYF. The rearrangement joins TRBV5-1 to TRBJ1-3; no clear D gene. The CDR3 has 16 residues. The V and J ends lost 0 bases and 3 bases respectively, with 13 bases between them. Germline CDR1 SGHRS, CDR2 YFSETQ. The full variable domain, its missing parts supplied by reference TRBV5-1 and TRBJ1-3, is KAGVTQTPRYLIKTRGQQVTLSCSPISGHRSVSWYQQTPGQGLQFLFEYFSETQRNKGNFPGRFSGRQFSNSRSEMNVSTLELGDSALYLCASSLEPGGYGNTIYFGEGSWLTVV.

This clone was recorded many times. V and J are TRBV28 and TRBJ1-2; D unresolved. The V gene's germline CDR1 is MDHEN and CDR2 SYDVKM. The CDR3 consists of 15 residues. Deletions cut 7 bases from V and 5 bases from J, with 20 bases between. This CDR3 is CASTGILWVRYGYTF. In DNA, the CDR3 is TGTGCCAGCACGGGAATTTTGTGGGTGAGGTATGGCTACACCTTC.

V gene TRBV28 combines with J gene TRBJ2-7, with D tentatively TRBD1 or TRBD2 (5 bases each). The CDR3 runs to 11 residues. Trimming pared 8 bases from V and 12 bases from J, leaving 17 bases between. CDR1 and CDR2 (germline): MDHEN, SYDVKM. The CDR3 reads CASHRDGAWYF. Here the CDR3 DNA reads TGTGCCAGCCACCGGGACGGAGCTTGGTACTTC. Together with reference TRBV28 and TRBJ2-7, the CDR3 gives the full variable domain: DVKVTQSSRYLVKRTGEKVFLECVQDMDHENMFWYRQDPGLGLRLIYFSYDVKMKEKGDIPEGYSVSREKKERFSLILESASTNQTSMYLCASHRDGAWYFGPGTRLTVT.

The CDR3 reads CASSLGGSAYEQYF. Written as DNA, the CDR3 is TGTGCCAGCAGTTTAGGAGGGAGTGCGTACGAGCAGTACTTC. The chain links TRBV28 to TRBJ2-7; maybe TRBD2 (6 bases). Germline lookup yields CDR1 MDHEN and CDR2 SYDVKM. The CDR3 runs 14 residues. The V end lost 2 bases, the J end lost 4 bases, and 12 bases lay between the germline ends.

The chain joins TRBV27 to TRBJ2-7; D is ambiguous. Trimming removed 3 bases from V and 7 bases from J, with 7 bases in between. The length of the CDR3 is 11 residues. Germline V gene lookup returns CDR1 MNHEY and CDR2 SMNVEV (reference sequence). In nucleotides, the CDR3 is TGTGCCAGCAGTTTCGGGCGGGAGCAGTACTTC. Amino acid sequence: CASSFGREQYF.

The chain is built from TRBV4-1 and TRBJ2-7; D uncertain. V was trimmed by 3 bases and J by 0 bases, leaving 12 bases between them. The CDR3 consists of 15 residues. Germline lookup yields CDR1 MGHRA and CDR2 YSYEKL. The CDR3 region has the DNA TGCGCCAGCAGCCAGCCTGGGCGGACCTCCTACGAGCAGTACTTC. This encodes CASSQPGRTSYEQYF.

The chain is built from TRBV2 and TRBJ1-5; D unclear. The V gene's germline CDR1 is SNHLY and CDR2 FYNNEI. The length of the CDR3 is 13 residues. Trimming cost V 3 bases and J 7 bases, with 10 bases left between them. CDR3 sequence: CASSDEVTQPQHF. The CDR3 nucleotides are TGTGCCAGCAGTGACGAGGTTACCCAGCCCCAGCATTTT.

The genes are TRBV28 and TRBJ2-7, with 13 positions matching TRBD2. Germline V lookup: CDR1 MDHEN, CDR2 SYDVKM. This CDR3 is 15 amino acids long. The junction had 5 bases not matched to a gene; V was cut back by 6 bases and J by 3 bases. The CDR3 here is CASREGLAGLYEQYF. DNA for the CDR3: TGTGCCAGCAGGGAGGGACTAGCGGGACTCTACGAGCAGTACTTC.

This rearrangement joins TRBV19 to TRBJ2-7; a possible D gene is TRBD2 (7 bases). V was clipped by 7 bases and J by 7 bases, with 20 bases between them. CDR3 length: 14 residues. The germline V gene has CDR1 LNHDA and CDR2 SQIVND (reference sequence). CDR3 sequence reads: CASTPGGSSKEQYF. CDR3 sequence (DNA): TGTGCCAGTACCCCGGGGGGCTCCTCCAAGGAGCAGTACTTC.

The rearrangement links TRBV19 to TRBJ2-1; the D is unclear. Trimming pared 6 bases from V and 8 bases from J, leaving 14 bases between. The V gene's germline CDR1 is LNHDA and CDR2 SQIVND (reference sequence). This CDR3 is built from 13 residues. CDR3 in amino acids: CASSQTSMDEQFF. CDR3 bases: TGTGCCAGTAGCCAGACTTCAATGGATGAGCAGTTCTTC.

In DNA form, the CDR3 reads TGTGCCGGGGCAGGGCTTGGATTTAACTATGGCTACACCTTC. Amino acid sequence: CAGAGLGFNYGYTF. The chain couples TRBV7-2 to TRBJ1-2, with D perhaps matching TRBD1 (5 bases). The CDR3 consists of 14 residues. Between the trimmed V and J ends, which lost 11 bases and 1 base, there was a span of 17 bases. Looked up from germline, CDR1 is SGHTA and CDR2 is FQGNSA.